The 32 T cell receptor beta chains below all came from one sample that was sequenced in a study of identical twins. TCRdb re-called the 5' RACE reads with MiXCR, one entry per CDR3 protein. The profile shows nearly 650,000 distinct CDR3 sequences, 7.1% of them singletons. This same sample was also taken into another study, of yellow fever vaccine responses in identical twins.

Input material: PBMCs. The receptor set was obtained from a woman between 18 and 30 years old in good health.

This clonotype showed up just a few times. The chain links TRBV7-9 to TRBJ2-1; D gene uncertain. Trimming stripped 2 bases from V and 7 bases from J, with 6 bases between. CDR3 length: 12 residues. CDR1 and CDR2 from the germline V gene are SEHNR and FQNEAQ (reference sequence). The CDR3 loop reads CASSLILNEQFF. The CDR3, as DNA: TGTGCCAGCAGCTTAATATTAAATGAGCAGTTCTTC.

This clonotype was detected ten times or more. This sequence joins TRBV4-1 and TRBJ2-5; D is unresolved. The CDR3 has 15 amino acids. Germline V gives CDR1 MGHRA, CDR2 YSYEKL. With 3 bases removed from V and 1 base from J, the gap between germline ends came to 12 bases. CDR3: CASSHTPNPQETQYF. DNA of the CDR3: TGCGCCAGCAGCCATACGCCAAACCCCCAAGAGACCCAGTACTTC.

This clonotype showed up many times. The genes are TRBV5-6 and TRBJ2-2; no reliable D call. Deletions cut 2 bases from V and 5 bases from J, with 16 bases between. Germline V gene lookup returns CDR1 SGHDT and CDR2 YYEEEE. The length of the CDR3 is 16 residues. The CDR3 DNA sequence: TGTGCCAGCAGCTTTTACGGGCCGACCGGGACCGGGGAGCTGTTTTTT. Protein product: CASSFYGPTGTGELFF.

The CDR3 DNA follows: TGTGCCAGCAAGGACCGGGACAGGGGGTATGCTGAAGCTTTCTTT. Residues: CASKDRDRGYAEAFF. The genes are TRBV6-1 and TRBJ1-1; 11 nucleotides line up with TRBD1. V lost 7 bases, J lost 6 bases, and 10 bases stayed unmatched. Germline lookup yields CDR1 MNHNS and CDR2 SASEGT. This CDR3 is built from 15 residues.

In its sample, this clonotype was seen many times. As DNA, the CDR3 is TGCGCCAGCAGTCCGGGAAGGGAAGCTTTCTTT. As protein: CASSPGREAFF. The chain joins TRBV4-1 to TRBJ1-1, with D unresolved. Trimming cost V 6 bases and J 8 bases, with 10 bases left between them. The CDR3 consists of 11 residues. Germline CDR1 and CDR2: MGHRA and YSYEKL.

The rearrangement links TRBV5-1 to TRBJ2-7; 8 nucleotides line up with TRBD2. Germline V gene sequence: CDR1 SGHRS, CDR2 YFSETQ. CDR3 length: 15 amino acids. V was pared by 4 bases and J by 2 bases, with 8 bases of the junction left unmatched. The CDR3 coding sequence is TGCGCCAGCAGCCCAGCTATGACTAGCGCCTACGAGCAGTACTTC. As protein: CASSPAMTSAYEQYF.

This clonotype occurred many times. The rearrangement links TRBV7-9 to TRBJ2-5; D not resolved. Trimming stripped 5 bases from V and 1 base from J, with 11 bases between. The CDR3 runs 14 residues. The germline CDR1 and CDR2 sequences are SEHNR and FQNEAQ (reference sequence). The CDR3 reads CASSQGNIQETQYF. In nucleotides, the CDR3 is TGTGCCAGCAGCCAAGGGAACATCCAAGAGACCCAGTACTTC.

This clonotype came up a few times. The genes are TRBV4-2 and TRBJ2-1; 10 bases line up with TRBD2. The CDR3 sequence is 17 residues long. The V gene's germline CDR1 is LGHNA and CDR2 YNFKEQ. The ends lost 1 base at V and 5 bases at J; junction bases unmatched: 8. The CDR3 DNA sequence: TGTGCCAGCAGCCAAGCGGGAGCGGGGGGGCCAAACAATGAGCAGTTCTTC. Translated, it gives CASSQAGAGGPNNEQFF.

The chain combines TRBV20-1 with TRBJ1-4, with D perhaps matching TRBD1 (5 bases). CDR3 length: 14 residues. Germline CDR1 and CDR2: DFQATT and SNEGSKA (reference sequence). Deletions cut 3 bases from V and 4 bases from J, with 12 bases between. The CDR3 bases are TGCAGTGCTAGTTTTGGGGGATTTAATGAAAAACTGTTTTTT. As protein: CSASFGGFNEKLFF.

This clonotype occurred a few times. The DNA for the CDR3 is TGTGCCAGCAGTGAATTAAGGGCTTCCACCACAGATACGCAGTATTTT. Translating gives CASSELRASTTDTQYF. The V call is TRBV25-1, the J call TRBJ2-3; D gene ambiguous. Germline V gene sequence: CDR1 MGHDK, CDR2 SYGVNS. V was pared by 1 base and J by 2 bases, with 13 bases between. CDR3 length equals 16 residues.

The DNA for the CDR3 is TGTGCCAGCAGCTTAGTACAGGGGCGGTCAGGTGAGCAGTTCTTC. Translating it yields CASSLVQGRSGEQFF. This chain joins TRBV11-2 and TRBJ2-1, with 7 bases matching TRBD1. J was trimmed by 9 bases and V by 1 base; bases with no gene match: 9. This CDR3 spans 15 amino acids. The germline V gene has CDR1 SGHAT and CDR2 FQNNGV. Variable domain in full (rest from reference TRBV11-2 and TRBJ2-1): EAGVAQSPRYKIIEKRQSVAFWCNPISGHATLYWYQQILGQGPKLLIQFQNNGVVDDSQLPKDRFSAERLKGVDSTLKIQPAKLEDSAVYLCASSLVQGRSGEQFFGPGTRLTVL.

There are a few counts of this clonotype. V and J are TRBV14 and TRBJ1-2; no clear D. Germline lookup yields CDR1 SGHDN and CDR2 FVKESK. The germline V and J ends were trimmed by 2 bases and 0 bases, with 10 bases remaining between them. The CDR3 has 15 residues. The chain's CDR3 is CASSQIAAPNYGYTF. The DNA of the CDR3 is TGTGCCAGCAGCCAAATTGCGGCCCCTAACTATGGCTACACCTTC.

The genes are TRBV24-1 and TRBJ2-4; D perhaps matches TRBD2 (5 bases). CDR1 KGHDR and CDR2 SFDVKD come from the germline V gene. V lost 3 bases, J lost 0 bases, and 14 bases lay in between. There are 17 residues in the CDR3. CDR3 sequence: CATSDRGHPGAKNIQYF. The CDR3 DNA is TGTGCCACCAGTGATCGAGGGCACCCCGGAGCCAAAAACATTCAGTACTTC.

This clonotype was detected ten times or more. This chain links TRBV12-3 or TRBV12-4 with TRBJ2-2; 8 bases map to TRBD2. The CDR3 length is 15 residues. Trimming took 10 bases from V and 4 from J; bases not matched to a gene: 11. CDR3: CATNRGLAPTGELFF. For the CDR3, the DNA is TGTGCCACCAACCGAGGACTAGCTCCCACCGGGGAGCTGTTTTTT.

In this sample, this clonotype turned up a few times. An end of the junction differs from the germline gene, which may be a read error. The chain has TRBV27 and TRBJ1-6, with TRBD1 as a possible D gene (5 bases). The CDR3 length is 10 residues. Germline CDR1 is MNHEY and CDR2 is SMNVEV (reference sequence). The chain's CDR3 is CASSPRGDCF. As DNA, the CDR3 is TGTGCCAGCAGTCCCCGAGGGGATTGCTTT.

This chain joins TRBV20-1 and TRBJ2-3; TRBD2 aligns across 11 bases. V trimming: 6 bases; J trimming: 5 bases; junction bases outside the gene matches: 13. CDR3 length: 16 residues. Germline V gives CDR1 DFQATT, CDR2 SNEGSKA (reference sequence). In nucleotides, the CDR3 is TGCAGTGCGAATGATATAGCGGGAGGGCCGATAGATACGCAGTATTTT. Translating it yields CSANDIAGGPIDTQYF.

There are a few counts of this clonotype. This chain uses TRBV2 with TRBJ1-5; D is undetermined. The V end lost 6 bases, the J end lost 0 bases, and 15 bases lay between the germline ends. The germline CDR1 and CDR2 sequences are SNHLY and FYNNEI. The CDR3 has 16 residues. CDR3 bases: TGTGCCAGCAGAGAACTTCAGAAGAATAGCAATCAGCCCCAGCATTTT. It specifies CASRELQKNSNQPQHF.

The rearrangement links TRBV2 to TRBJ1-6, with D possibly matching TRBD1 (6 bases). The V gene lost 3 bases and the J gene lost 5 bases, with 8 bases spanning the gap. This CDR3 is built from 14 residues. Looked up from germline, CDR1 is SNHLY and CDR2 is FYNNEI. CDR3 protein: CASSEGDNNSPLHF. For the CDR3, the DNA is TGTGCCAGCAGTGAGGGGGACAATAATTCACCCCTCCACTTT.

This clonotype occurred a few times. CDR3 sequence: CASGLAYPTDTQYF. The CDR3 coding sequence is TGTGCTAGTGGTTTAGCGTATCCCACAGATACGCAGTATTTT. The chain links TRBV12-5 to TRBJ2-3; no firm D call. The CDR3 is 14 amino acids. With 3 bases removed from V and 2 bases from J, the gap between germline ends came to 9 bases. Germline assignment: CDR1 LGHNT and CDR2 FRNRAP.

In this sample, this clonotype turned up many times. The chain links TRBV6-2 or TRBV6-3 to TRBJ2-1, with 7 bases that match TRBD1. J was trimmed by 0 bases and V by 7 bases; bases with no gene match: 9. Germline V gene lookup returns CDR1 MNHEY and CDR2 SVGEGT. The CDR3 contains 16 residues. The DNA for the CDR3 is TGTGCCAGCACCCTACAGGGGCTTATCTCCTACAATGAGCAGTTCTTC. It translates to CASTLQGLISYNEQFF.

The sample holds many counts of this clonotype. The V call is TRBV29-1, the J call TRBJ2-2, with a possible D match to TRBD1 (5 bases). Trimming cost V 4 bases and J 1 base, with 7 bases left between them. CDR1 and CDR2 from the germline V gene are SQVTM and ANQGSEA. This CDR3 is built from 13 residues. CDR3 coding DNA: TGCAGCGTTGGACAGTTGAACACCGGGGAGCTGTTTTTT. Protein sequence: CSVGQLNTGELFF.

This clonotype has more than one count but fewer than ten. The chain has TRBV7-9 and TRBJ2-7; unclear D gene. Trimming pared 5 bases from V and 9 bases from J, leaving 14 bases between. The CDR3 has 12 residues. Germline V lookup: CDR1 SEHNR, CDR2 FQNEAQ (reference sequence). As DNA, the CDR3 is TGTGCCAGCAGCCCCTCGTTTCAGATGCAGTACTTC. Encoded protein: CASSPSFQMQYF.

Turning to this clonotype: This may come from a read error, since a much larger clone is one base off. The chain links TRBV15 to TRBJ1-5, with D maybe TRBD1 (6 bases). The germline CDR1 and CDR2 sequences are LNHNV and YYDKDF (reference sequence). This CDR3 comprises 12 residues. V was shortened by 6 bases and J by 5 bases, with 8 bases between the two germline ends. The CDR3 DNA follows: TGTGCCACCAGGACAGGTTATCAGCCCCAGCATTTT. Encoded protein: CATRTGYQPQHF.

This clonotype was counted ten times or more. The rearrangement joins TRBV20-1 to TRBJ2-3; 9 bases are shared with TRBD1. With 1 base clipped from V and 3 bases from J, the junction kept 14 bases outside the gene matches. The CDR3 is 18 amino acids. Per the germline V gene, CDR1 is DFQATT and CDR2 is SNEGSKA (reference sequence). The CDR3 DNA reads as TGCAGTGCTAGAGTCGGGGCTCTCGGGACAGGGCGAACAGATACGCAGTATTTT. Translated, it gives CSARVGALGTGRTDTQYF.

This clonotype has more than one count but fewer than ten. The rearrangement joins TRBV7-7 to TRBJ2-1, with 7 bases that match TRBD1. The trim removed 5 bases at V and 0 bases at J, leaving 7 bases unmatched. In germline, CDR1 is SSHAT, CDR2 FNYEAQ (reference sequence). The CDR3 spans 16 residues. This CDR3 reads CASSRSGTDSYNEQFF. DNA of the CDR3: TGTGCCAGCAGCCGATCCGGGACAGACTCCTACAATGAGCAGTTCTTC.

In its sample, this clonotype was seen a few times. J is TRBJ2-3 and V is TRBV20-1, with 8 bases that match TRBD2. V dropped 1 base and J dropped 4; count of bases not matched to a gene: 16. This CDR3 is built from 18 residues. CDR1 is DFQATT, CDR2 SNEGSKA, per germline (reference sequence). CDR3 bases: TGCAGTGCTAGAGTTGGGGGCGGGGGGCCCCTAACGGCAGATACGCAGTATTTT. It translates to CSARVGGGGPLTADTQYF.

CDR3 in amino acids: CASSLAGQGLEAFF. In nucleotides, the CDR3 is TGTGCCAGCAGCTTGGCGGGACAGGGACTTGAAGCTTTCTTT. This chain links TRBV5-4 with TRBJ1-1; TRBD1 aligns across 9 bases. The V and J ends lost 0 bases and 7 bases, in that order; junction bases with no gene match: 4. The CDR3 is made up of 14 amino acids. The V gene's germline CDR1 is SGHNT and CDR2 YYREEE (reference sequence).

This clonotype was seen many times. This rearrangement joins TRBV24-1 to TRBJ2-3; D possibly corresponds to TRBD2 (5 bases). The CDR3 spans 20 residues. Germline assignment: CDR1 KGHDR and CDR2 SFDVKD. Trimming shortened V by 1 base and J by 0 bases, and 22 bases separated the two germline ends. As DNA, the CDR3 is TGTGCCACCAGTGATTTCGGAGGACGGGAACAACGGACTAGCACAGATACGCAGTATTTT. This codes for CATSDFGGREQRTSTDTQYF.

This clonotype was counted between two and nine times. In DNA, the CDR3 is TGTGCCAGCCGGGGGGACCTCGCAGGTGGAAAACTGTTTTTT. Encoded protein: CASRGDLAGGKLFF. The rearrangement links TRBV11-2 to TRBJ1-4, with D maybe TRBD1 (5 bases). This CDR3 region has 14 residues. V dropped 8 bases and J dropped 10 bases, with 20 bases sitting between them. Germline values: CDR1 SGHAT, CDR2 FQNNGV.

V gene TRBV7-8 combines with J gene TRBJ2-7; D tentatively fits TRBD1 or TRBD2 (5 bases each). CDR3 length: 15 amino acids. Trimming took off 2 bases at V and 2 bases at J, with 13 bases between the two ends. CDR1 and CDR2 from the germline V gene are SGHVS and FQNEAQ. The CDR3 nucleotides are TGTGCCAGCAGCTTAATAGGGGACCCCACCTACGAGCAGTACTTC. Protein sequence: CASSLIGDPTYEQYF.

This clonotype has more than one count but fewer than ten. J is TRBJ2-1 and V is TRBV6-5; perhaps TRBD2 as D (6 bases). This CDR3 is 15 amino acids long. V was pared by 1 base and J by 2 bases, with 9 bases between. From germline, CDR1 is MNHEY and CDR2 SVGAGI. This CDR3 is CASSYWRGPYNEQFF. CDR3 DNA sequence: TGTGCCAGCAGTTACTGGCGGGGACCCTACAATGAGCAGTTCTTC.

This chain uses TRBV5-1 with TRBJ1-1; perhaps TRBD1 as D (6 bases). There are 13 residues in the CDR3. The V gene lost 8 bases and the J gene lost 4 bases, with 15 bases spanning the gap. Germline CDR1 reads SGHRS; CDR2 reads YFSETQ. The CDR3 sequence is CASTRRGGTEAFF. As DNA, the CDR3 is TGCGCCAGTACAAGAAGGGGGGGCACTGAAGCTTTCTTT.